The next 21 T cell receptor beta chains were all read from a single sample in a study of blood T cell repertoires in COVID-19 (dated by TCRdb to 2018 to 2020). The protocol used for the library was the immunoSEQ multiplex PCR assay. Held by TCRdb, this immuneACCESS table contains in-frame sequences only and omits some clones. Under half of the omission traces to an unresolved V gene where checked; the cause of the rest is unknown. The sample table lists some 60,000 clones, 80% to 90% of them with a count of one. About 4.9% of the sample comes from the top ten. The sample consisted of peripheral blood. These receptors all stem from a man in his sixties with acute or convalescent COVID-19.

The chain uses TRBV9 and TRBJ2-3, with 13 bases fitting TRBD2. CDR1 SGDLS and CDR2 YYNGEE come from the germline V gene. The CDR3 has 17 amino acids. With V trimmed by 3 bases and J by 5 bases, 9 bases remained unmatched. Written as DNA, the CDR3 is TGTGCCAGCAGCGCAAATCCGGGACTAGCGGGACAAGATACGCAGTATTTT. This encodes CASSANPGLAGQDTQYF.

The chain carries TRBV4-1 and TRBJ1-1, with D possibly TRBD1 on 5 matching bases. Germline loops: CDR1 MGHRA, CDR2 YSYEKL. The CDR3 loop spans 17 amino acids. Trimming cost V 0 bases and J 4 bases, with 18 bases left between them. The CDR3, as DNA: TGCGCCAGCAGCCAAGACCCCCCGCCCAGGGCGATCACTGAAGCTTTCTTT. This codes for CASSQDPPPRAITEAFF.

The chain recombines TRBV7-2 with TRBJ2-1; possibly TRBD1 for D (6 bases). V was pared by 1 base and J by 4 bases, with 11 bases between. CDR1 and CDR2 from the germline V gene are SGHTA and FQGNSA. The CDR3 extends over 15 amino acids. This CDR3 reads CASSLGGTPYNEQFF. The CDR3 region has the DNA TGTGCCAGCAGCTTAGGGGGGACACCGTACAATGAGCAGTTCTTC.

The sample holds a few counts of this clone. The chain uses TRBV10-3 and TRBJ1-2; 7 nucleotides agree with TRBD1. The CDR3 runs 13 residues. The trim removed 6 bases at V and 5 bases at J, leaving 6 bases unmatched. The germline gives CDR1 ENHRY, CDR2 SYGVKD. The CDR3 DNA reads TGTGCCATCAGCGGGACAGAGAAGTATGGCTACACCTTC. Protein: CAISGTEKYGYTF.

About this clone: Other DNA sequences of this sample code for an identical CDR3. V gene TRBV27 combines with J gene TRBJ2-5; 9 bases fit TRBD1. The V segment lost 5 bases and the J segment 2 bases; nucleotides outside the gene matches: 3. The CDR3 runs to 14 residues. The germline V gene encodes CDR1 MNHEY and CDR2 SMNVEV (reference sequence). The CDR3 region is CASSDRGIQETQYF. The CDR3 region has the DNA TGTGCCAGCAGTGACAGGGGGATACAAGAGACCCAGTACTTC.

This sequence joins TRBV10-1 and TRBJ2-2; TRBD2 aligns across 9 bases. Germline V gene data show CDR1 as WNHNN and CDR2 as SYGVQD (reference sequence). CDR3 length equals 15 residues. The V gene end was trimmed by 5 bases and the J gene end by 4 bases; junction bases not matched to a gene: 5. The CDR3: CASSSSGSGTGELFF. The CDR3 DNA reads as TGCGCCAGCAGTAGTAGCGGGAGTGGCACCGGGGAGCTGTTTTTT.

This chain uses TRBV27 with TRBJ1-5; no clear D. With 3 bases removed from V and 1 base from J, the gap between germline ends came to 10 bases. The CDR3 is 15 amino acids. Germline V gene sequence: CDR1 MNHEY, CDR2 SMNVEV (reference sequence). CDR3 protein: CASSFSRLSNQPQHF. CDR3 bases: TGTGCCAGCAGTTTCTCTAGATTAAGCAATCAGCCCCAGCATTTT.

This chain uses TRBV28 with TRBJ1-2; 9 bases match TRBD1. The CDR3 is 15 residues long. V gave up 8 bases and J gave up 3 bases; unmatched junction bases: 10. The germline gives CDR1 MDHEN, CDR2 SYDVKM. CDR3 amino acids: CASGGEGQGDYGYTF. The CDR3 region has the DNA TGTGCCAGCGGGGGTGAGGGACAGGGAGACTATGGCTACACCTTC.

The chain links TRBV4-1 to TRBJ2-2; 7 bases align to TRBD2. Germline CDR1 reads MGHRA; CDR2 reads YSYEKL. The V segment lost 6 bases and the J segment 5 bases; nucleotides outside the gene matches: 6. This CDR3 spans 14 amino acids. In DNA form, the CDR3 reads TGCGCCAGCAGACGGGAGGTCGGGACCGGGGAGCTGTTTTTT. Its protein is CASRREVGTGELFF.

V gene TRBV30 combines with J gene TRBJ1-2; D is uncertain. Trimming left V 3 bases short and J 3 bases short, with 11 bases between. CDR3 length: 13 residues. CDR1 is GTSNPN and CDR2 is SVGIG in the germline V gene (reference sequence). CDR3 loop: CAWRGDTHYGYTF. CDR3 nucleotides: TGTGCCTGGAGGGGCGACACTCACTATGGCTACACCTTC.

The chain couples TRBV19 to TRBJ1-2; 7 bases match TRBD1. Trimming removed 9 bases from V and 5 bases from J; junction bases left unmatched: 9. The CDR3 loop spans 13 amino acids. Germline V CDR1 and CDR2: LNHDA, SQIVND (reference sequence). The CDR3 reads CASIPGGRYGYTF. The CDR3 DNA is TGTGCCAGCATCCCAGGGGGACGATATGGCTACACCTTC.

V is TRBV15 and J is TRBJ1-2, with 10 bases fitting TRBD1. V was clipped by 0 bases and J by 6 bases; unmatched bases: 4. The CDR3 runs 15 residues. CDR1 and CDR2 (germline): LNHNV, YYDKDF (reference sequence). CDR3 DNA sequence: TGTGCCACCAGCAGAGAGAGACAGGGGGCGGATGGCTACACCTTC. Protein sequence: CATSRERQGADGYTF.

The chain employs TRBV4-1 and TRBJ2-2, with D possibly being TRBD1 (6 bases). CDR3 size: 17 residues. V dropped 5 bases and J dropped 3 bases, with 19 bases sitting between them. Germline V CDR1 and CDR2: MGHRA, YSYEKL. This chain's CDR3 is CASSFPAVGAHTGELFF. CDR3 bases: TGCGCCAGCAGCTTCCCGGCGGTGGGGGCTCACACCGGGGAGCTGTTTTTT.

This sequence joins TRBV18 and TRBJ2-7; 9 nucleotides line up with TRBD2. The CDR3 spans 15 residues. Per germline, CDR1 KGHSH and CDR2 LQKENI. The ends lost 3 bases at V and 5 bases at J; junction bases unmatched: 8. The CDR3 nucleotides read TGTGCCAGCTCACCCTTAGCGGGAGTGGCGAACGAGCAGTACTTC. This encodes CASSPLAGVANEQYF.

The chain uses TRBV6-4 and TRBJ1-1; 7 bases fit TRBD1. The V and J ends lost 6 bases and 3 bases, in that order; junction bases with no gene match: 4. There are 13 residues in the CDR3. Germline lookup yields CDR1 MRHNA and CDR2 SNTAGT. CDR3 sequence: CASREQGYTEAFF. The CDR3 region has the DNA TGTGCCAGCAGAGAACAGGGGTACACTGAAGCTTTCTTT.

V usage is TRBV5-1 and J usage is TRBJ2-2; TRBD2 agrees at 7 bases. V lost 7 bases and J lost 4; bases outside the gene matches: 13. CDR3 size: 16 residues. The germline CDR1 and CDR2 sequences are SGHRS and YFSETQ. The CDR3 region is CASSPLTSGGTGELFF. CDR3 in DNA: TGCGCCAGCTCACCCCTTACCTCGGGAGGCACCGGGGAGCTGTTTTTT.

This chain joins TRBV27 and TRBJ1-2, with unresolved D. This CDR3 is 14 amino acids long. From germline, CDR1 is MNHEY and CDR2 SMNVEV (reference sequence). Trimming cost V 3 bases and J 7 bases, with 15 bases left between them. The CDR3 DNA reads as TGTGCCAGCAGTTTCTCCCCCCTCTCCCCTGGCTACACCTTC. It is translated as CASSFSPLSPGYTF.

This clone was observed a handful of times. The CDR3 sequence is CASTNSGRRSGEQYF. The CDR3 DNA is TGTGCCAGCACTAATAGCGGGAGGAGGTCGGGCGAGCAGTACTTC. The V call is TRBV2, the J call TRBJ2-7; TRBD2 aligns across 10 bases. Germline values: CDR1 SNHLY, CDR2 FYNNEI. Unmatched junction bases numbered 12, after V lost 7 bases and J lost 6 bases. The CDR3 has 15 amino acids.

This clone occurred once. CDR3 DNA: TGTGCCAGCAGTGAAGCGCTACTCACTGAAGCTTTCTTT. It codes for CASSEALLTEAFF. The V gene is TRBV6-1, the J gene TRBJ1-1; D is uncertain. CDR1 and CDR2 from the germline V gene are MNHNS and SASEGT. Trimming took off 0 bases at V and 4 bases at J, with 6 bases between the two ends. The CDR3 covers 13 residues.

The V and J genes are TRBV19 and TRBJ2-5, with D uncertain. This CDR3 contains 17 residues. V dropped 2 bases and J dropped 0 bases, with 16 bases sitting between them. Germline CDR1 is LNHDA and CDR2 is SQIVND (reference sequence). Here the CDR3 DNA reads TGTGCCAGTAGTATAAGTCTGGCGGCTATGTACCAAGAGACCCAGTACTTC. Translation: CASSISLAAMYQETQYF.

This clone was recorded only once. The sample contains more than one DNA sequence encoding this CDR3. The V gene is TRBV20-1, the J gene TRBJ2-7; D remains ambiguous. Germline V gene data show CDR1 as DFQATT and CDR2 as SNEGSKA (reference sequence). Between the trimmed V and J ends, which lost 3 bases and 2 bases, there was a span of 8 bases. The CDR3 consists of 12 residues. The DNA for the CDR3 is TGCAGTGCTAGTTTGTCAGCCTACGAGCAGTACTTC. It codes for CSASLSAYEQYF.